This entry lists 25 T cell receptor beta chains sequenced from one sample in a study of T cell repertoires in cytomegalovirus infection. TCRdb processed the reads anew with MiXCR; each CDR3 protein has one entry. The data hold 85,000 to 120,000 distinct CDR3 sequences, with approximately 17% observed a single time. The sequenced sample was PBMCs. The source is a human donor in good health (CMV status not recorded). Some clones in this sample may be carry-over from other donors' samples.

This clonotype was detected ten times or more. The junction differs from germline at one of its ends, possibly a read error. This chain joins TRBV7-7 and TRBJ2-1, with 7 bases aligning to TRBD2. The germline V gene encodes CDR1 SSHAT and CDR2 FNYEAQ (reference sequence). The CDR3 totals 17 residues. CDR3: CASSLGLGGSLGDEQFF. The CDR3 coding sequence is TGTGCTAGCAGCTTGGGGTTGGGGGGGAGCTTAGGGGATGAGCAGTTCTTC.

The chain combines TRBV30 with TRBJ2-7; D call uncertain. From germline, CDR1 is GTSNPN and CDR2 SVGIG (reference sequence). The germline V and J ends were trimmed by 1 base and 4 bases, with 5 bases remaining between them. CDR3 length: 11 amino acids. The chain's CDR3 is CAWSDGYEQYF. In nucleotides, the CDR3 is TGTGCCTGGAGTGACGGGTACGAGCAGTACTTC.

At least ten counts were recorded for this clonotype. V is TRBV2 and J is TRBJ2-1; 9 positions agree with TRBD2. Germline trimming cut 2 bases from V and 0 bases from J; bases unmatched to any gene: 8. This CDR3 comprises 18 residues. Germline V CDR1 and CDR2: SNHLY, FYNNEI. CDR3 protein: CASSEIAGLAHSYNEQFF. In DNA, the CDR3 is TGTGCCAGCAGTGAAATAGCGGGACTAGCTCACTCCTACAATGAGCAGTTCTTC.

This clonotype was counted between two and nine times. The chain recombines TRBV7-3 with TRBJ1-2; possible D gene TRBD1, 5 bases. CDR3 length: 14 amino acids. Looked up from germline, CDR1 is SGHTA and CDR2 is FQGTGA. Trimming shortened V by 5 bases and J by 5 bases, and 15 bases separated the two germline ends. The chain's CDR3 is CASSVTGRGYGYTF. The DNA for the CDR3 is TGTGCCAGCAGCGTGACGGGGCGGGGATATGGCTACACCTTC.

This clonotype occurred a few times. A clone one base away is much larger, so this may be a read error. The CDR3 DNA reads as TGTGCCAGCAGCTTAGGACAGTACACTGAAGCTTTCTTT. Translation gives CASSLGQYTEAFF. The rearrangement joins TRBV11-2 to TRBJ1-1, with a weak D call TRBD1 (5 bases). V lost 1 base to trimming and J lost 3 bases, with 6 bases between them. CDR3 length: 13 amino acids. Germline CDR1 SGHAT, CDR2 FQNNGV.

There are many counts of this clonotype. The chain employs TRBV7-2 and TRBJ2-2, with D possibly TRBD2 on 5 matching bases. V shed 7 bases and J shed 7 bases, with 10 bases lying between them. Germline values: CDR1 SGHTA, CDR2 FQGNSA. There are 12 residues in the CDR3. CDR3 DNA sequence: TGTGCCAGCAACTCGGCGGGCGGGGAGCTGTTTTTT. It codes for CASNSAGGELFF.

The J gene is TRBJ1-4, the V gene TRBV19; weak D call: TRBD1 (5 bases). This CDR3 has 18 amino acids. The germline V and J ends were trimmed by 4 bases and 0 bases, with 18 bases remaining between them. From germline, CDR1 is LNHDA and CDR2 SQIVND (reference sequence). The chain's CDR3 is CASSKFGGLGATNEKLFF. The CDR3 coding sequence is TGTGCCAGTAGTAAATTCGGGGGACTAGGGGCAACTAATGAAAAACTGTTTTTT.

This clonotype was counted many times. Written as DNA, the CDR3 is TGTGCCAGCAGCTTGCAGACAGGCCCGGTGGGGGAGCAGTACTTC. It encodes CASSLQTGPVGEQYF. This chain links TRBV7-9 with TRBJ2-7, with D possibly matching TRBD1 (6 bases). Trimming shortened V by 3 bases and J by 7 bases, and 19 bases separated the two germline ends. The germline gives CDR1 SEHNR, CDR2 FQNEAQ (reference sequence). The CDR3 is 15 residues long.

This clonotype was seen more than once but under ten times. The V and J genes are TRBV12-5 and TRBJ1-5; 7 bases match TRBD1. This CDR3 spans 17 amino acids. CDR1 is LGHNT and CDR2 is FRNRAP in the germline V gene. The ends lost 1 base at V and 3 bases at J; junction bases unmatched: 9. The CDR3 loop reads CASGLAGGMFDNQPQHF. For the CDR3, the DNA is TGTGCTAGTGGTTTGGCAGGGGGGATGTTCGACAATCAGCCCCAGCATTTT.

J is TRBJ1-6 and V is TRBV27; weak D call: TRBD1 (5 bases). CDR1 is MNHEY and CDR2 is SMNVEV in the germline V gene (reference sequence). The CDR3 sequence is 14 residues long. With 3 bases removed from V and 5 bases from J, the gap between germline ends came to 8 bases. Written as DNA, the CDR3 is TGTGCCAGCAGTTTCGGGGGACATAATTCACCCCTCCACTTT. It translates to CASSFGGHNSPLHF.

The table lists this clonotype with many counts. The chain combines TRBV20-1 with TRBJ1-1; D ambiguous. The germline gives CDR1 DFQATT, CDR2 SNEGSKA (reference sequence). The CDR3 sequence is 13 residues long. Between the trimmed V and J ends, which lost 6 bases and 0 bases, there was a span of 11 bases. The CDR3: CSAVNPLNTEAFF. In DNA form, the CDR3 reads TGCAGTGCCGTCAACCCACTGAACACTGAAGCTTTCTTT.

This clonotype was detected only once. The chain uses TRBV7-9 and TRBJ1-5; 7 bases are shared with TRBD1. From germline, CDR1 is SEHNR and CDR2 FQNEAQ (reference sequence). The length of the CDR3 is 16 residues. V lost 5 bases and J lost 7; bases outside the gene matches: 14. The CDR3 DNA follows: TGTGCCAGCAGCCAGATGCAGAACAGGGGTTCGCAGCCCCAGCATTTT. This gives the protein CASSQMQNRGSQPQHF.

The rearrangement links TRBV28 to TRBJ2-3, with D possibly being TRBD1 or TRBD2 (5 bases each). The CDR3 is made up of 15 amino acids. V gave up 5 bases and J gave up 7 bases, with 19 bases separating them. Germline-derived CDR1 and CDR2 are MDHEN and SYDVKM. CDR3 sequence reads: CASSLRESHRHTQYF. The DNA for the CDR3 is TGTGCCAGCAGTCTCAGGGAGTCACACCGCCATACGCAGTATTTT.

This chain joins TRBV3-1 and TRBJ2-5, with 14 bases matching TRBD2. Trimming took 1 base from V and 4 from J; bases not matched to a gene: 5. Germline V gene sequence: CDR1 LGHDT, CDR2 YNNKEL (reference sequence). The CDR3 consists of 17 residues. The CDR3 DNA follows: TGTGCCAGCAGCCAAGGACTAGCGGGGGGGCAAGGAGAGACCCAGTACTTC. This codes for CASSQGLAGGQGETQYF.

In DNA form, the CDR3 reads TGTGCCAGCAGGTCTAGCGTTTCCTACAATGAGCAGTTCTTC. Translated, it gives CASRSSVSYNEQFF. V usage is TRBV6-2 or TRBV6-3 and J usage is TRBJ2-1; TRBD2 might be the D (6 bases). The CDR3 contains 14 residues. V was clipped by 6 bases and J by 1 base, with 10 bases between them. Germline CDR1 and CDR2: MNHEY and SVGEGT.

The sample holds many counts of this clonotype. The chain carries TRBV7-2 and TRBJ1-1; D unclear. CDR1 is SGHTA, CDR2 FQGNSA, per germline. V was shortened by 2 bases and J by 5 bases, with 15 bases between the two germline ends. The CDR3 is made up of 15 amino acids. The CDR3 loop is CASSLRFPSGTEAFF. The CDR3 region has the DNA TGTGCCAGCAGCTTACGGTTCCCATCCGGGACTGAAGCTTTCTTT. Looking up the rest from reference TRBV7-2 and TRBJ1-1 gives the full variable domain: GAGVSQSPSNKVTEKGKDVELRCDPISGHTALYWYRQSLGQGLEFLIYFQGNSAPDKSGLPSDRFSAERTGGSVSTLTIQRTQQEDSAVYLCASSLRFPSGTEAFFGQGTRLTVV.

The genes are TRBV7-2 and TRBJ2-2; no clear D gene. The V and J ends lost 1 base and 0 bases respectively, with 9 bases between them. The V gene's germline CDR1 is SGHTA and CDR2 FQGNSA. The CDR3 is 16 amino acids. The CDR3 DNA sequence: TGTGCCAGCAGCTTAGTGGGCGGTCCGAACACCGGGGAGCTGTTTTTT. This encodes CASSLVGGPNTGELFF.

In its sample, this clonotype was seen a few times. The genes are TRBV7-9 and TRBJ1-1; possible D gene TRBD1, 6 bases. The CDR3 is 14 amino acids. Trimming shortened V by 6 bases and J by 1 base, and 12 bases separated the two germline ends. Germline V CDR1 and CDR2: SEHNR, FQNEAQ (reference sequence). The CDR3 protein is CASRYNRENTEAFF. DNA for the CDR3: TGTGCCAGCAGGTACAACAGGGAGAACACTGAAGCTTTCTTT.

This clonotype was seen a few times. CDR3 sequence reads: CASKTGDSGPYEQYF. The CDR3, as DNA: TGTGCCAGTAAGACAGGAGACTCCGGGCCATACGAGCAGTACTTC. The gene calls are TRBV19 and TRBJ2-7; weak D call: TRBD1 (6 bases). CDR1 and CDR2 (germline): LNHDA, SQIVND (reference sequence). The CDR3 is 15 residues long. The V end was cut by 7 bases, the J end by 4 bases, with 20 bases between.

This clonotype was found many times. This rearrangement joins TRBV5-1 to TRBJ1-1; D is possibly TRBD1 (5 bases). Germline V gene data show CDR1 as SGHRS and CDR2 as YFSETQ. The CDR3 consists of 14 residues. Trimming removed 2 bases at V and 4 bases at J, with 12 bases between. The CDR3 bases are TGCGCCAGCAGCTTTCCGGGGGGTGGCACTGAAGCTTTCTTT. Translated, it gives CASSFPGGGTEAFF.

The rearrangement uses TRBV20-1 and TRBJ2-3; 8 bases match TRBD2. The V and J ends lost 1 base and 5 bases, in that order; junction bases with no gene match: 11. Germline CDR1 reads DFQATT; CDR2 reads SNEGSKA (reference sequence). The CDR3 runs to 16 residues. The CDR3 reads CSARASPGGAGDTQYF. CDR3 sequence (DNA): TGCAGTGCTAGAGCTTCTCCGGGGGGGGCTGGAGATACGCAGTATTTT.

This chain links TRBV28 with TRBJ2-7; 7 bases agree with TRBD1. Germline assignment: CDR1 MDHEN and CDR2 SYDVKM. The CDR3 spans 12 residues. V lost 8 bases, J lost 2 bases, and 3 bases stayed unmatched. CDR3 DNA: TGTGCCAGCGGGACAGTGACCTACGAGCAGTACTTC. It is translated as CASGTVTYEQYF.

The V call is TRBV2, the J call TRBJ1-5, with D possibly matching TRBD1 (6 bases). V was clipped by 6 bases and J by 7 bases, with 13 bases between them. CDR3 length: 13 amino acids. The germline V gene encodes CDR1 SNHLY and CDR2 FYNNEI. The CDR3 coding sequence is TGTGCCAGCAGAGAAAGGGGGAACCAGCCCCAGCATTTT. Protein product: CASRERGNQPQHF.

This clonotype was seen a handful of times. V usage is TRBV24-1 and J usage is TRBJ2-3; D unresolved. Trimming pared 4 bases from V and 4 bases from J, leaving 8 bases between. Per germline, CDR1 KGHDR and CDR2 SFDVKD. The CDR3 is 13 amino acids. For the CDR3, the DNA is TGTGCCACCAGTGACATGGACCCAGATACGCAGTATTTT. It yields the protein CATSDMDPDTQYF.

The chain couples TRBV6-4 to TRBJ2-3; 7 nucleotides agree with TRBD1. The V gene end was trimmed by 6 bases and the J gene end by 2 bases; junction bases not matched to a gene: 2. CDR1 and CDR2 from the germline V gene are MRHNA and SNTAGT. CDR3 size: 13 residues. The CDR3: CASSQGDTDTQYF. The CDR3 DNA is TGTGCCAGCAGCCAGGGGGACACAGATACGCAGTATTTT.